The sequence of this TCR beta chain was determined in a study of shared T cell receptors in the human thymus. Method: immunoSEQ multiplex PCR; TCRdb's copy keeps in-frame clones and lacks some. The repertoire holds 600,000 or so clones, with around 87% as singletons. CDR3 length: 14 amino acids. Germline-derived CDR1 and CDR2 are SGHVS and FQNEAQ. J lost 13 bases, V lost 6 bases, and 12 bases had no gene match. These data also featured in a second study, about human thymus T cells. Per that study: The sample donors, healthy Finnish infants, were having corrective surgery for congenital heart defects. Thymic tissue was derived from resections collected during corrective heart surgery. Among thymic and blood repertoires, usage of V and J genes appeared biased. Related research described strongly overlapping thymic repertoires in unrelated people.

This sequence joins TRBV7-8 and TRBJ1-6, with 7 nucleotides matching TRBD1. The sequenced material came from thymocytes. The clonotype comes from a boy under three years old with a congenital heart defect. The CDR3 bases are TGTGCCAGCAGTTTGGGACAGCCCCGCTATCCCCTCCACTTT. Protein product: CASSLGQPRYPLHF.